Sequencing of this T cell receptor (beta chain) was carried out in a study of blood T cell repertoires in COVID-19. Overall study: Collection of acute and convalescent COVID-19 samples took place in the United States, Italy and Spain.

The authors' processing: Amplification of reference gene primers was used by the study to estimate nucleated cell counts. The protocol was immunoSEQ multiplex PCR, while the TCRdb copy is restricted to in-frame clones and leaves out a portion. The DNA was the basis for D and trimming; V, J and clone size are from that table. The repertoire holds approximately 92,000 clones, with 70% to 90% as singletons. V was pared by 4 bases and J by 8 bases, with 26 bases between. The CDR3 loop spans 18 amino acids. In germline, CDR1 is LGHDT, CDR2 YNNKEL (reference sequence). J is TRBJ1-4 and V is TRBV3-1 (or the pseudogene TRBV3-2); D is uncertain. Sequencing used peripheral blood. This clonotype was obtained from a woman aged 55-69 years in a cohort sampled during active or convalescent COVID-19. CDR3 in amino acids: CASSPLQAPGIVKEKLFF. In DNA, the CDR3 is TGTGCCAGCAGCCCCCTCCAGGCCCCCGGCATTGTTAAGGAAAAACTGTTTTTT.